The clone carrying this TCR beta chain showed up just a few times. Its antigen is not identified. The data were taken from a study of T cells in Graves' hyperthyroidism and ophthalmopathy. Findings and limits, study-wide: Among thyroid clonotypes expanded above 0.001, most also appeared in blood.

The investigators amplified TCR beta CDR3 regions from RNA transcripts. TCR CDR3 underwent first-round RT-PCR with the HTBI primer set. TCRdb ran MiXCR on the multiplex PCR reads and lists one entry per CDR3 protein. Of 700,000 or so distinct CDR3 sequences in the sample, 15% to 20% were seen once. The germline V gene encodes CDR1 DFQATT and CDR2 SNEGSKA (reference sequence). This CDR3 is 16 amino acids long. Trimming shortened V by 6 bases and J by 1 base, and 19 bases separated the two germline ends. The sample was blood. This chain links TRBV20-1 with TRBJ1-5, with D possibly TRBD1 on 6 matching bases. This receptor was identified in a man aged 18 to 35 with Graves' hyperthyroidism. CDR3 DNA sequence: TGCAGTGCCTGGCTCGCGGGGGACAAGAGCAATCAGCCCCAGCATTTT. Amino acids: CSAWLAGDKSNQPQHF.